This T cell receptor beta chain derives from a study of graft-versus-host responses after intestinal transplantation. Broader study findings: GvH clone levels peaked in circulation, and this peak was associated with early post-transplant HvG declines. Within allografts, high graft-versus-host to host-versus-graft clonal ratios were seen among patients with graft-donor T cell macrochimerism. Among recipient marrow samples, GvH clones were found; some appeared first in ileum or blood.

The CDR3 is 15 residues long. V lost 5 bases to trimming and J lost 4 bases; unmatched junction nucleotides: 7. The germline CDR1 and CDR2 sequences are MGHRA and YSYEKL. Method: immunoSEQ multiplex PCR; TCRdb's copy keeps in-frame clones and lacks some. This sample carries about 30,000 clones, approximately 93% of them seen once, and the ten largest clones take roughly 0.72%. With regard to this clone: Its target is not known.

The rearrangement joins TRBV4-1 to TRBJ2-7; 11 positions match TRBD2. The sequenced sample was PBMCs, obtained approximately 69 days after intestinal transplant. The TCR was taken from a human patient who received an intestinal transplant, so some T cells may come from the graft donor. DNA for the CDR3: TGCGCCAGCAGCGAATTAGCGGGGGGGCTTTACGAGCAGTACTTC. It codes for CASSELAGGLYEQYF.